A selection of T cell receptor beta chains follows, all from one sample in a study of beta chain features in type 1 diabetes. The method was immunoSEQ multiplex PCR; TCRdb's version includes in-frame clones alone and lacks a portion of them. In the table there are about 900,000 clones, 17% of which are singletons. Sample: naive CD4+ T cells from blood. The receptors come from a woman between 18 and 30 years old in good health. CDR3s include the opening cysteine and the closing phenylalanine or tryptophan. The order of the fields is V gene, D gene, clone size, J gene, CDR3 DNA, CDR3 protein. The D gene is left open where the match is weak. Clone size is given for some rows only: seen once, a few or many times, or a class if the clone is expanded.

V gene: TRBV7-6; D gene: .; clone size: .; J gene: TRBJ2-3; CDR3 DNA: TGTGCCAGCATCCCAGGACTGGCGGCTAGGGATACGCAGTGTTTT; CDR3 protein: CASIPGLAARDTQCF
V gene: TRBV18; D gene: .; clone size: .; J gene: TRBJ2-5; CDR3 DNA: TGTGCCAGCTCACCCTACGAGGGCCAACTGAGGGAGACCCAGTACTTC; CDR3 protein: CASSPYEGQLRETQYF
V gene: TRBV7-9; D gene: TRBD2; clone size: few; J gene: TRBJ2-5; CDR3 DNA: TGTGCCAGCAGCTCCAGCGGGAGGGCCAGGCAAGAGACCCAGTACTTC; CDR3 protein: CASSSSGRARQETQYF
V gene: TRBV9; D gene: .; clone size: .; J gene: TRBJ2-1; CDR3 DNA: TGTGCCAGCAGCGTAGCCCGTATTGATGAGCAGTTCTTC; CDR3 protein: CASSVARIDEQFF
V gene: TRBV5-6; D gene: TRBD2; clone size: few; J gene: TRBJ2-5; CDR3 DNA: TGTGCCAGCACCCAACGGGGACTAGCGGGAGTTGAGACCCAGTACTTC; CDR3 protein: CASTQRGLAGVETQYF
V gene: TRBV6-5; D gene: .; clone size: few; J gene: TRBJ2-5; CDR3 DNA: TGTGCCAGCAGTTCAACTTGGCAGGGAGAGGTAGAGACCCAGTACTTC; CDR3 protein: CASSSTWQGEVETQYF
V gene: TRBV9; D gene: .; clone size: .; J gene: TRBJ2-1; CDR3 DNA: TGTGCCAGCAGCGCCCAACTAGCCATCAATGAGCAGTTCTTC; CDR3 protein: CASSAQLAINEQFF
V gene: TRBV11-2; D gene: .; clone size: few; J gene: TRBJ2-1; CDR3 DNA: TGTGCCAGCAGCTTAGTGCCGGGGGTGGGCAATGAGCAGTTCTTC; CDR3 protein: CASSLVPGVGNEQFF
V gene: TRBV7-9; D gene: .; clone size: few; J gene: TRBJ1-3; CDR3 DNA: TGTGCCAGCAGCTTAGCTGGAGGGGCAGGAAACACCATATATTTT; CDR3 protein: CASSLAGGAGNTIYF
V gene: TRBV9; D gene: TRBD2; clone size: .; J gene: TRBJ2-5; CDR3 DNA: TGTGCCAGCAGCGCCATACTCGGGACTAGCGGACAAGAGACCCAGTACTTC; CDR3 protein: CASSAILGTSGQETQYF
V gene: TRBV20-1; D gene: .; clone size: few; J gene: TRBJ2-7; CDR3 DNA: TGCAGTTCACAGGTCTCCTACGAGCAGTACTTC; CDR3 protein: CSSQVSYEQYF